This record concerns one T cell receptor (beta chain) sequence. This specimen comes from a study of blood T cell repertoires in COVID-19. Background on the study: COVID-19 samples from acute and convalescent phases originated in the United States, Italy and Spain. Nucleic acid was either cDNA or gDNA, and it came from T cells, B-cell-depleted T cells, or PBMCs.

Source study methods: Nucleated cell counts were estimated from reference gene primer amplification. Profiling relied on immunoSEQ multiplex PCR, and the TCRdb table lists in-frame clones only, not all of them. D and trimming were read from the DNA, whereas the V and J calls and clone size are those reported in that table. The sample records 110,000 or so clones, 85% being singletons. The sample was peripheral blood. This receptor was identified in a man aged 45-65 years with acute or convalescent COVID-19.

CDR3 in DNA: TGTGCCAGCAGCCCCGGGACTAGCGGGATTTCAGATACGCAGTATTTT. It encodes CASSPGTSGISDTQYF. The genes are TRBV7-3 and TRBJ2-3, with TRBD2 matching over 13 bases. The CDR3 consists of 16 residues. Germline V gives CDR1 SGHTA, CDR2 FQGTGA. The V and J ends lost 5 bases and 4 bases, in that order; junction bases with no gene match: 6. Combining the CDR3 with reference TRBV7-3 and TRBJ2-3 gives the whole variable domain GAGVSQTPSNKVTEKGKYVELRCDPISGHTALYWYRQSLGQGPEFLIYFQGTGAADDSGLPNDRFFAVRPEGSVSTLKIQRTERGDSAVYLCASSPGTSGISDTQYFGPGTRLTVL.